Listed below are T cell receptor beta chains from one sample, sequenced in a study of CD8 T cells in ankylosing spondylitis. TCRdb re-analysed the 5' RACE reads in MiXCR, keeping a single row per CDR3 protein. The sample lists about 540,000 distinct CDR3 sequences, about 13% occurring once. Input material: blood, either unsorted or a sorted T cell fraction (not recorded which). All receptors come from a male donor with ankylosing spondylitis. The CDR3 runs from the conserved cysteine through the conserved F or W. The D gene is left open where the match is weak. Expanded clones get a size class; other rows say once, few or many, or leave the size out.

TRBV19	NA	NA	TRBJ2-1	11	CASSTRDAQFF	TGTGCCAGTAGCACCCGGGACGCGCAGTTCTTC
TRBV14	NA	TRBD2	TRBJ2-5	15	CASSPLPAGGETQYF	TGTGCCAGCAGCCCACTCCCAGCGGGAGGGGAGACCCAGTACTTC
TRBV5-4	many	NA	TRBJ2-2	15	CASSQVSGNTGELFF	TGTGCCAGCAGCCAAGTTAGCGGGAACACCGGGGAGCTGTTTTTT
TRBV20-1	NA	NA	TRBJ1-5	15	CSARASFGGGQPQHF	TGCAGTGCTAGAGCTTCGTTCGGGGGAGGTCAGCCCCAGCATTTT
TRBV7-9	few	NA	TRBJ1-5	13	CASTTGGVQPQHF	TGTGCCAGCACCACTGGGGGGGTTCAGCCCCAGCATTTT
TRBV3-1	few	NA	TRBJ2-3	16	CASSQARGRETDTQYF	TGTGCCAGCAGCCAGGCTCGTGGCAGGGAAACAGATACGCAGTATTTT
TRBV10-2	few	NA	TRBJ1-5	13	CATGFGGNQPQHF	TGCGCCACCGGATTTGGAGGCAATCAGCCCCAGCATTTT
TRBV10-1	NA	NA	TRBJ2-2	13	CASPAANTGELFF	TGCGCCAGCCCGGCAGCGAACACCGGGGAGCTGTTTTTT
TRBV12-3/TRBV12-4	many	TRBD1	TRBJ2-1	16	CASSSGTGSSYNEQFF	TGTGCCAGCAGTAGTGGGACAGGGTCCTCCTACAATGAGCAGTTCTTC
TRBV20-1	few	NA	TRBJ2-7	12	CSARDGVSEQYF	TGCAGTGCTAGAGACGGGGTCAGCGAGCAGTACTTC
TRBV4-2	NA	TRBD2	TRBJ2-2	18	CASSQDSWTSGSLGELFF	TGTGCCAGCAGCCAAGATTCTTGGACTAGCGGGAGTCTCGGGGAGCTGTTTTTT
TRBV20-1	few	NA	TRBJ2-1	14	CSASQRGNYNEQFF	TGCAGTGCTAGTCAGAGGGGCAATTACAATGAGCAGTTCTTC
TRBV24-1	many	NA	TRBJ2-1	15	CATSDLTRAPYEQFF	TGTGCCACCAGTGATTTGACTAGAGCCCCATATGAGCAGTTCTTC
TRBV24-1	few	TRBD1	TRBJ2-1	16	CATSDHRQGSYNEQFF	TGTGCCACCAGTGACCATAGACAGGGCTCCTACAATGAGCAGTTCTTC
TRBV4-1	NA	NA	TRBJ1-5	12	CASSQGGKPQHF	TGCGCCAGCAGCCAAGGAGGGAAACCCCAGCATTTT
TRBV5-5	NA	NA	TRBJ1-1	11	CASSLPAKAFF	TGTGCCAGCAGCTTGCCCGCCAAAGCTTTCTTT
TRBV5-1	NA	TRBD2	TRBJ2-4	17	CASSHERTSVGKNIQYF	TGCGCCAGCAGCCACGAGAGGACTAGCGTAGGCAAAAACATTCAGTACTTC
TRBV25-1	NA	NA	TRBJ2-3	17	CASSEHSGGADGDTQYF	TGTGCCAGCAGTGAACACTCGGGTGGGGCGGATGGAGATACGCAGTATTTT
TRBV7-8	many	NA	TRBJ1-2	15	CASSSSRLEPYGYTF	TGTGCCAGCAGCTCGTCCAGGCTCGAACCTTATGGCTACACCTTC
TRBV29-1	NA	TRBD1	TRBJ2-1	14	CSVEEEGAFNEQFF	TGCAGCGTTGAAGAAGAGGGGGCCTTCAATGAGCAGTTCTTC
TRBV7-9	many	NA	TRBJ1-3	13	CASGASSGNTIYF	TGTGCCAGCGGGGCAAGCTCTGGAAACACCATATATTTT
TRBV20-1	NA	NA	TRBJ1-2	14	CSARDREGNYGYTF	TGCAGTGCTAGAGATCGAGAGGGGAACTATGGCTACACCTTC
TRBV5-1	many	TRBD2	TRBJ2-5	14	CASSMTGGQETQYF	TGCGCCAGCAGCATGACCGGGGGGCAAGAGACCCAGTACTTC
TRBV7-9	few	NA	TRBJ1-3	16	CASSSGLAVSGNTIYF	TGTGCCAGCAGCTCCGGACTGGCCGTCTCTGGAAACACCATATATTTT
TRBV11-2	NA	NA	TRBJ1-6	17	CASSPRGVPSYNSPLHF	TGTGCCAGCAGCCCGCGTGGCGTACCTTCATATAATTCACCCCTCCACTTT
TRBV7-9	NA	NA	TRBJ2-2	13	CASSFGTTGELFF	TGTGCCAGCAGCTTCGGAACAACCGGGGAGCTGTTTTTT
TRBV20-1	few	NA	TRBJ2-7	14	CSARVWGLEDEQYF	TGCAGTGCTAGAGTGTGGGGACTTGAGGACGAGCAGTACTTC
TRBV5-1	few	NA	TRBJ2-1	15	CASSLVPGDYNEQFF	TGCGCCAGCAGCTTGGTACCGGGCGACTACAATGAGCAGTTCTTC
TRBV18	NA	NA	TRBJ2-1	13	CASSPGTTNEQFF	TGTGCCAGCTCACCGGGGACGACGAATGAGCAGTTCTTC
TRBV20-1	NA	TRBD2	TRBJ2-3	16	CSARDRVAGGPWTQYF	TGCAGTGCTAGAGATCGGGTAGCGGGAGGGCCGTGGACGCAGTATTTT
TRBV5-1	many	TRBD2	TRBJ2-2	18	CASSFRLAGSRNTGELFF	TGCGCCAGCAGCTTTCGGCTAGCGGGAAGTCGGAACACCGGGGAGCTGTTTTTT
TRBV29-1	NA	NA	TRBJ1-1	13	CSAVQGLDTEAFF	TGCAGCGCTGTCCAGGGGTTAGACACTGAAGCTTTCTTT
TRBV20-1	many	TRBD2	TRBJ2-1	14	CTSKRVAGDNEQFF	TGCACTTCGAAACGGGTAGCGGGAGACAATGAGCAGTTCTTC
TRBV14	NA	NA	TRBJ2-1	17	CASSQDGGGRIYNEQFF	TGTGCCAGCAGCCAAGATGGAGGAGGGAGGATATACAATGAGCAGTTCTTC
TRBV7-9	NA	NA	TRBJ1-2	15	CASSLGTSSNYGYTF	TGTGCCAGCAGCTTAGGGACAAGTTCTAACTATGGCTACACCTTC
TRBV7-2	few	NA	TRBJ1-1	12	CASSPQGHEAFF	TGTGCCAGCAGCCCACAAGGCCACGAAGCTTTCTTT
TRBV25-1	few	NA	TRBJ1-2	13	CASSVPGVSGYTF	TGTGCCAGCAGTGTCCCGGGGGTGAGTGGCTACACCTTC
TRBV30	NA	TRBD2	TRBJ2-2	18	CAWSFRLAGGPGTGELFF	TGTGCCTGGAGTTTTCGACTAGCGGGAGGGCCTGGCACCGGGGAGCTGTTTTTT
TRBV20-1	few	TRBD2	TRBJ2-1	15	CSASGTSGTYNEQFF	TGCAGTGCTAGTGGGACTAGCGGGACCTACAATGAGCAGTTCTTC
TRBV4-2	few	TRBD2	TRBJ2-1	17	CASSQDPWSGSQDEQFF	TGTGCCAGCAGCCAAGATCCCTGGAGCGGGAGTCAGGATGAGCAGTTCTTC
TRBV4-1	few	NA	TRBJ1-4	15	CASSPGDRRNEKLFF	TGCGCCAGCAGCCCCGGAGACAGAAGAAATGAAAAACTGTTTTTT
TRBV12-3/TRBV12-4	few	TRBD1	TRBJ1-1	16	CASSPSGTGANTEAFF	TGTGCCAGCAGCCCCTCCGGGACAGGAGCGAACACTGAAGCTTTCTTT
TRBV2	few	TRBD1	TRBJ2-1	12	CASGTGPNEQFF	TGTGCCAGCGGGACAGGGCCCAATGAGCAGTTCTTC
TRBV7-9	NA	TRBD2	TRBJ2-1	17	CASSSGTSGLSYNEQFF	TGTGCCAGCAGCTCCGGGACTAGCGGGCTCTCCTACAATGAGCAGTTCTTC
TRBV30	NA	NA	TRBJ2-7	13	CAWTRASLHEQYF	TGTGCCTGGACGCGTGCCAGTCTACACGAGCAGTACTTC
TRBV5-1	NA	NA	TRBJ2-5	14	CASTYGAGQETQYF	TGCGCCAGCACCTATGGGGCAGGGCAAGAGACCCAGTACTTC
TRBV12-3/TRBV12-4	few	NA	TRBJ2-7	13	CASSGTGPYEQYF	TGTGCCAGCAGCGGGACTGGCCCCTACGAGCAGTACTTC
TRBV7-8	NA	NA	TRBJ2-1	15	CASSTAGTPYNEQFF	TGTGCCAGCAGCACTGCTGGGACTCCCTACAATGAGCAGTTCTTC
TRBV29-1	many	NA	TRBJ1-1	15	CSVEDPAGMGTEAFF	TGCAGCGTTGAAGATCCCGCAGGAATGGGCACTGAAGCTTTCTTT
TRBV7-2	few	NA	TRBJ1-2	15	CASSPGGSGSLGYTF	TGTGCCAGCAGCCCTGGAGGGTCCGGGAGCTTAGGCTACACCTTC
TRBV30	NA	NA	TRBJ2-5	17	CAWSLKDHLRSQETQYF	TGTGCCTGGAGCCTAAAGGATCACCTAAGGTCCCAAGAGACCCAGTACTTC
TRBV19	NA	NA	TRBJ1-3	15	CASQWRGGRGNTIYF	TGTGCCAGTCAATGGCGTGGGGGTCGAGGAAACACCATATATTTT
TRBV20-1	few	NA	TRBJ2-3	13	CSARDMVTDTQYF	TGCAGTGCTAGAGATATGGTAACAGATACGCAGTATTTT
TRBV12-3/TRBV12-4	many	TRBD2	TRBJ2-1	13	CASSPGLVYEQFF	TGTGCCAGCAGTCCGGGACTAGTCTATGAGCAGTTCTTC
TRBV2	few	NA	TRBJ2-1	19	CASSDDRGFGTSGYNEQFF	TGTGCCAGCAGTGATGACAGGGGGTTTGGTACTAGCGGCTACAATGAGCAGTTCTTC
TRBV24-1	NA	NA	TRBJ2-1	22	CATSDSSPYTGPRSSSYNEQFF	TGTGCCACCAGTGATTCATCTCCATACACAGGGCCCCGCTCGAGCTCCTACAATGAGCAGTTCTTC
TRBV24-1	many	NA	TRBJ2-2	11	CATLGGGELFF	TGTGCCACCCTGGGAGGCGGGGAGCTGTTTTTT
TRBV29-1	NA	NA	TRBJ2-3	12	CSVGEGTDTQYF	TGCAGCGTCGGCGAGGGCACAGATACGCAGTATTTT
TRBV6-5	many	TRBD1	TRBJ1-5	19	CASSYSVVTGGLGNQPQHF	TGTGCCAGCAGTTACTCAGTCGTGACAGGGGGTCTGGGCAATCAGCCCCAGCATTTT